These T cell receptor beta chains were read from a single sample in a study of CD8 T cells in ankylosing spondylitis. TCRdb re-called the 5' RACE reads through MiXCR, storing one row per CDR3 protein. The table shows 150,000 to 200,000 distinct CDR3 sequences, with under 14% occurring only once. The sample taken for sequencing was blood, either unsorted or a sorted T cell fraction (not recorded which). The receptors derive from a male donor with ankylosing spondylitis or in good health (not recorded which). Both conserved end residues are part of each CDR3. A D gene is named only where the DNA matches it firmly. The size field is filled for only some rows; it gives once, few, many or a size class.

cdr3_nt cdr3_aa v_call clone_size cdr3_length j_call d_call
TGTGCCAGCAGTTTATCCGGGGGACCCCTCACCGGGGAGCTGTTTTTT CASSLSGGPLTGELFF TRBV27 NA 16 TRBJ2-2 NA
TGCAGTGCTAGATATCACTCGGCCCAAGAGACCCAGTACTTC CSARYHSAQETQYF TRBV20-1 many 14 TRBJ2-5 NA
TGTGCCAGCAGCCAAGACCGCTACGAGCAGTACTTC CASSQDRYEQYF TRBV3-1 many 12 TRBJ2-7 NA
TGCAGCGGAGGGGATGAGCAGTTCTTC CSGGDEQFF TRBV29-1 many 9 TRBJ2-1 NA
TGCGCCAGCAGCTTGGAGGGGTCTGGGGCCAACGTCCTGACTTTC CASSLEGSGANVLTF TRBV5-1 many 15 TRBJ2-6 NA
TGCGCCAGCAGCTTTGGACAGGAGCGAAACACCATATATTTT CASSFGQERNTIYF TRBV5-1 many 14 TRBJ1-3 TRBD1
TGCAGCGTTAGTGAGGGGTCTTCGCTCCCAAATCAGCCCCAGCATTTT CSVSEGSSLPNQPQHF TRBV29-1 many 16 TRBJ1-5 NA
TGCGCCAGCAGCGATTTCAGGGCCACTGGAAACACCATATATTTT CASSDFRATGNTIYF TRBV5-1 many 15 TRBJ1-3 NA
TGTGCCAGCAGCTTAGTAGGGACAGGACTGCCTCTCCGCAGTGAGCAGTTCTTC CASSLVGTGLPLRSEQFF TRBV7-8 few 18 TRBJ2-1 TRBD1
TGTGCCAGCAGCTCCTCAGGGGGCGTGGAGATGGATACGCAGTATTTT CASSSSGGVEMDTQYF TRBV7-9 many 16 TRBJ2-3 TRBD1
TGCGCCAGCAGCCCCCGACTAGCGATGGTTGAGCAGTTCTTC CASSPRLAMVEQFF TRBV5-1 many 14 TRBJ2-1 TRBD2
TGTGCCAGCAGCCCCGGACTAGCGGGAAGCGGTGAGCAGTTCTTC CASSPGLAGSGEQFF TRBV7-8 many 15 TRBJ2-1 TRBD2
TGTGCCAGCAGCCAGACGGGCCTCGGGAGTACCTACGAGCAGTACTTC CASSQTGLGSTYEQYF TRBV7-6 many 16 TRBJ2-7 NA
TGTGCCAGCAGTCATGGACAGGAGGGTTCACCCCTCCACTTT CASSHGQEGSPLHF TRBV7-6 few 14 TRBJ1-6 TRBD1
TGCAGTGCTAGAGGCCCCTTAGCGGGAGGGCCAGGAGAGCAGTTCTTC CSARGPLAGGPGEQFF TRBV20-1 many 16 TRBJ2-1 TRBD2
TGCAGTGCTAGAGAAGGTTATTACGAGCAGTACTTC CSAREGYYEQYF TRBV20-1 many 12 TRBJ2-7 NA
TGCGCCAGCAGCTTGGCCGGCGGCAGCGAAGAGACCCAGTACTTC CASSLAGGSEETQYF TRBV5-1 many 15 TRBJ2-5 NA
TGCAGTGCTAGAGAAATTTTGACTGGGCCCCGTTTGGCCTCCTACGAGCAGTACTTC CSAREILTGPRLASYEQYF TRBV20-1 many 19 TRBJ2-7 NA
TGTGCCAGCATGGACAAAGGAGCTAACTATGGCTACACCTTC CASMDKGANYGYTF TRBV6-2/TRBV6-3 few 14 TRBJ1-2 NA
TGTGCCACCAGTGCTCCTAGAACGCAGTATTTT CATSAPRTQYF TRBV24-1 many 11 TRBJ2-3 NA
TGTGCCATCATTTTGACTAGCGGGAGCAATGAGCAGTTCTTC CAIILTSGSNEQFF TRBV10-3 many 14 TRBJ2-1 TRBD2
TGCATCTCGGGCTTACTAGCGGGGGACAACAATGAGCAGTTCTTC CISGLLAGDNNEQFF TRBV20-1 NA 15 TRBJ2-1 TRBD2
TGTGCCAGCAGTTACCGGTCGGAGTACGAGCAGTACTTC CASSYRSEYEQYF TRBV6-5 many 13 TRBJ2-7 NA
TGTGCCAGCAGCCCGCGTAAGGGAGGGCCCGGGGAGCAGTTCTTC CASSPRKGGPGEQFF TRBV5-8 NA 15 TRBJ2-1 TRBD2
TGTGCCAGCAGCTTAGTTGCGGGAGATGAGCAGTTCTTC CASSLVAGDEQFF TRBV7-9 NA 13 TRBJ2-1 TRBD2
TGTGCCAGCAGTCCCAGGGTCGGGGGACAGAACTCTGGGGCCAACGTCCTGACTTTC CASSPRVGGQNSGANVLTF TRBV27 NA 19 TRBJ2-6 NA
TGTGCCAGCAGTTACTCCGGGACAGGGATGGACAATGAGCAGTTCTTC CASSYSGTGMDNEQFF TRBV6-2/TRBV6-3 NA 16 TRBJ2-1 TRBD1
TGTGCCAGCGGGAGAACGGACACCGGGGAGCTGTTTTTT CASGRTDTGELFF TRBV12-3/TRBV12-4 many 13 TRBJ2-2 NA
TGTGCCACCAGTGATGGGGTCTCAGATACGCAGTATTTT CATSDGVSDTQYF TRBV24-1 many 13 TRBJ2-3 NA
TGTGCCAGCAGTTTATCAGGGGCGAAGGGCTACACCTTC CASSLSGAKGYTF TRBV12-3/TRBV12-4 many 13 TRBJ1-2 NA
TGTGCCAGCAGTTCGTTAGGTGGACGGAGCACTGAAGCTTTCTTT CASSSLGGRSTEAFF TRBV28 many 15 TRBJ1-1 NA
TGTGCCAGCAGCTTAGCGTGGGACTCGAACTACGAGCAGTACTTC CASSLAWDSNYEQYF TRBV7-2 many 15 TRBJ2-7 NA
TGTGCCAGCAGCCGTCGCAGGGGGGGGACAGATACGCAGTATTTT CASSRRRGGTDTQYF TRBV2 NA 15 TRBJ2-3 NA
TGTGCCAGCAGTTACATGGGACAGGGGAGCTACACCTTC CASSYMGQGSYTF TRBV6-5 many 13 TRBJ1-2 TRBD1
TGTGCCAGCTCACCAAGGGGACAGTCGAATGAGCAGTTCTTC CASSPRGQSNEQFF TRBV18 few 14 TRBJ2-1 TRBD1
TGTGCCAGCAGCTCGTCTATAACCTACGAGCAGTACTTC CASSSSITYEQYF TRBV7-2 few 13 TRBJ2-7 NA
TGTGCCAGCAGCGGCGGGACTTTGGGGAACAATGAGCAGTTCTTC CASSGGTLGNNEQFF TRBV9 many 15 TRBJ2-1 NA
TGCGCCAGCAGCTTGAACGGGGAAACCGGGGAGCTGTTTTTT CASSLNGETGELFF TRBV5-1 many 14 TRBJ2-2 NA
TGCGCCAGCAGCTTGGAGGGGGTCGGCTCTGGAAACACCATATATTTT CASSLEGVGSGNTIYF TRBV5-1 many 16 TRBJ1-3 NA
TGTGCCAGCAGCGCAACTAGCGGGGGGAACCAAGAGACCCAGTACTTC CASSATSGGNQETQYF TRBV9 few 16 TRBJ2-5 TRBD2
TGTGCCATCAGTGACCGTGGGACACCGCAGTACTTC CAISDRGTPQYF TRBV10-3 few 12 TRBJ2-7 NA
TGCAGTGCGATCGACACGACCTACGAGCAGTACTTC CSAIDTTYEQYF TRBV20-1 NA 12 TRBJ2-7 NA
TGTGTGGCCGGGACCGAGAACACCGGGGAGCTGTTTTTT CVAGTENTGELFF TRBV28 many 13 TRBJ2-2 NA
TGTGCCACCAGTGAACCTGGACAGAATCAGCCCCAGCATTTT CATSEPGQNQPQHF TRBV24-1 many 14 TRBJ1-5 NA